The clone carrying this T cell receptor (beta chain) was found many times. The target antigen is unknown. The data were taken from a study of CD8+CD57+ T cells in acquired aplastic anemia. Study in general: The sorted CD4+ and CD8+ cells yielded an average roughly 3 ug of DNA.

The V and J ends lost 6 bases and 6 bases respectively, with 18 bases between them. The CDR3 runs to 14 residues. Germline assignment: CDR1 MDHEN and CDR2 SYDVKM. Only patients with CD8+CD57+ cell expansion on flow cytometry were chosen for sequencing. The template used for profiling TCR beta VDJ and CDR3 was genomic DNA. TCRdb independently ran MiXCR on the reads; one entry per CDR3 protein. The sample has about 120,000 distinct CDR3 sequences, about 50% seen once. Study findings and constraints: Patients and controls had in common twenty-nine CD8+ CDR3 sequences.

The clonotype originates from a human donor with aplastic anemia. Material: sorted CD4+, CD8+, or CD8+CD57+ T cells (not recorded which) from PBMCs. This chain connects TRBV28 to TRBJ2-7; a possible D gene is TRBD2 (5 bases). Here the CDR3 DNA reads TGTGCCAGCAGCCCGGGGAAAGGGTTGGGCGAGCAGTACTTC. Its translation: CASSPGKGLGEQYF.